The TCR beta chain described here comes from a study of blood T cell repertoires in COVID-19. Trimming pared 4 bases from V and 3 bases from J, leaving 10 bases between. Germline loops: CDR1 LGHDT, CDR2 YNNKEL (reference sequence). This CDR3 comprises 13 residues. Authors' methods: Amplification from reference gene primers served as the basis for estimated nucleated cell counts. Generated by immunoSEQ multiplex PCR, the TCRdb table keeps only in-frame clones and is missing some. That table furnishes V, J and clone size, whereas the DNA furnished D and trimming. This table holds around 230,000 clones, approximately 85% found once. This clone was detected only a few times.

The source of this sequence is a man between 50 and 59 years old with COVID-19, enrolled during active disease. The chain is built from TRBV3-1 (or the pseudogene TRBV3-2) and TRBJ2-7, with D tentatively TRBD2 (6 bases). The source material was peripheral blood. The CDR3 bases are TGTGCCAGCAGCCTACGGACTAACTACGAGCAGTACTTC. This translates into CASSLRTNYEQYF.